A selection of T cell receptor beta chains follows, all from one sample in a study of human T cells and chemical hapten exposure. TCRdb called the RACE reads again in MiXCR, with one record for every CDR3 protein. The data show hundreds of thousands of distinct CDR3 sequences, around 6% seen once. Specimen: whole blood, collected in connection with sensitization to the hapten diphenylcyclopropenone (DPC). These receptors all come from a young woman with alopecia areata. Some clones in this sample may be carry-over from other donors' samples. The CDR3 runs from the conserved cysteine through the conserved F or W. A D gene is named only where the DNA matches it firmly. Where a row states a size, it is once, few, many or the class of an expanded clone; other rows omit it.

-,-,TRBV2,TRBJ1-1,TGTGCCAGCAGTGGGCTGGGAGGGTTCAAGAACACTGAAGCTTTCTTT,CASSGLGGFKNTEAFF
-,few,TRBV6-5,TRBJ1-3,TGTGCCAGCAGTTACGCTAATCTACGGGGCGAATACTCTGGAAACACCATATATTTT,CASSYANLRGEYSGNTIYF
TRBD1,many,TRBV28,TRBJ1-2,TGTGCCAGCAAGTCGGGACAGGGTAACTATGGCTACACCTTC,CASKSGQGNYGYTF
-,many,TRBV6-2/TRBV6-3,TRBJ2-7,TGTGCCAGCAGTCACCCCGAGGGCGAGCAGTACTTC,CASSHPEGEQYF
TRBD2,few,TRBV7-2,TRBJ2-1,TGTGCCAGCAGCCTCCTACTAGCGGGGGGCGGGAATGAGCAGTTCTTC,CASSLLLAGGGNEQFF
-,many,TRBV9,TRBJ2-1,TGTGCCAGCGCGGTGGACTACAATGAGCAGTTCTTC,CASAVDYNEQFF
TRBD2,-,TRBV7-8,TRBJ2-3,TGTGCCAGCAGCTTAGAGGCTTTGTCTAGCGGTACAGATACGCAGTATTTT,CASSLEALSSGTDTQYF
-,few,TRBV20-1,TRBJ2-3,TGCAGTGCTAGGGGGGGCACAGATACGCAGTATTTT,CSARGGTDTQYF
TRBD2,-,TRBV5-5,TRBJ2-3,TGTGCCAGCAGCTTGGATCTAGCGGCGATAACAGATACGCAGTATTTT,CASSLDLAAITDTQYF
TRBD1,-,TRBV6-6,TRBJ2-3,TGTGCCAGCAGGTCCGGACAGGCATCCACAGATACGCAGTATTTT,CASRSGQASTDTQYF
-,many,TRBV29-1,TRBJ1-2,TGCAGCGTTCAACAGAGTAACTATGGCTACACCTTC,CSVQQSNYGYTF
-,many,TRBV29-1,TRBJ1-1,TGCAGCGTTGAGGTTGGCTGGAAGGGAGCTTTCTTT,CSVEVGWKGAFF
-,few,TRBV3-1,TRBJ2-7,TGTGCCAGCAGCCAAGGGGTAGATCGCTACGAGCAGTACTTC,CASSQGVDRYEQYF
TRBD1,-,TRBV18,TRBJ2-5,TGTGCCAGCTCATCATCCACAGGGGGAGAGACCCAGTACTTC,CASSSSTGGETQYF